This T cell receptor (beta chain) was captured by sequencing in a study of T-cell reconstitution after alpha-beta-depleted transplantation in children. In its sample, this clonotype was seen a few times. The antigen is undetermined. Study-level findings and limits: As was reported, about two months after transplant, alpha-beta T cells came from several hundred expanded graft clones. Once a year had passed after transplant, T-cell counts and diversity came mostly from newly produced T cells.

Using unique molecular identifiers, the investigators prepared the TCRbeta library. TCRdb ran MiXCR on the PCR reads and lists one entry per CDR3 protein. This table holds more than 15,000 distinct CDR3 sequences, 9.5% to 15% found once. Germline CDR1 MNHNS, CDR2 SASEGT. V lost 6 bases and J 7 bases, leaving 10 bases between the germline ends. The CDR3 has 13 residues. The sequence derives from a boy in the first two years of life who had a stem cell transplant for Wiskott-Aldrich syndrome, so the T cells may come from the graft donor. Material: PBMCs, mostly from graft donor cells, obtained 180 days after TCRalphabeta/CD19-depleted stem cell transplant. The gene calls are TRBV6-1 and TRBJ1-6, with a tentative D call TRBD1 (5 bases). The CDR3 sequence is CASREGRNSPLHF. In DNA form, the CDR3 reads TGTGCCAGCAGGGAGGGGAGGAATTCACCCCTCCACTTT.